Reported below is one T cell receptor (beta chain). Its target is not known. The time point: persistent/refractory GD, antithyroid drugs over 5 years with positive TRAb. The TCR library used RNA extracted from PBMCs. It was an endocrinology department in Xi'an, China, that provided the patients. CDR3-region Arm-PCR and iRepertoire HTBI primers produced the TCR beta libraries. MiXCR was run by TCRdb on the multiplex PCR reads, yielding one entry per CDR3 protein. The sample yields fewer than 400,000 distinct CDR3 sequences, around a fifth seen once. This CDR3 comprises 16 residues. Germline CDR1 is SGHKS and CDR2 is YYEKEE (reference sequence). V lost 0 bases and J lost 0; bases outside the gene matches: 2. This sample was included in a study of regulatory T cells in long-lasting Graves disease. Looking at the study overall: Positive TSH receptor antibodies alongside over 5 years of antithyroid drugs were what marked Graves' disease as persistent. General study results and limits: Newly diagnosed patients shared 1,000 or so public clonotypes; persistent patients shared a few thousand.

This sequence joins TRBV5-5 and TRBJ1-4, with 7 nucleotides matching TRBD1. This clonotype was obtained from a female donor with Graves disease. The sequencing here drew on peripheral blood mononuclear cells (PBMCs), taken when the disease was refractory, from a patient treated with antithyroid drugs. Written as DNA, the CDR3 is TGTGCCAGCAGCTTGGGACAGGGAGCAACTAATGAAAAACTGTTTTTT. Encoded protein: CASSLGQGATNEKLFF.